Below are 11 T cell receptor beta chains sequenced from a single sample in a study of beta chain features in type 1 diabetes. Overall study findings and caveats: Within each of all four CD4+ subsets, Type 1 diabetes patients had TCRB CDR3s that were moderately but significantly shorter.

The sequenced template was cDNA made from the entire isolated RNA. TCRdb's copy holds only in-frame clones and misses some; the assay was immunoSEQ multiplex PCR. The table includes 600,000 or so clones, 11% to 15% detected once. These receptors lack a known antigen. Sequencing used naive CD4+ T cells from blood. These receptors originate from a man aged 18-30 years with type 1 diabetes.

The table lists this clone with a few counts. J is TRBJ1-5 and V is TRBV7-9; TRBD1 might be the D (6 bases). The CDR3 has 17 amino acids. V lost 7 bases and J 0 bases, leaving 19 bases between the germline ends. Germline V gene data show CDR1 as SEHNR and CDR2 as FQNEAQ (reference sequence). CDR3 bases: TGTGCCAGCACCGAGCGGGTCAGGGGAAATAGCAATCAGCCCCAGCATTTT. Translated, it gives CASTERVRGNSNQPQHF.

The rearrangement links TRBV5-1 to TRBJ2-7; the match to TRBD1 covers 8 bases. With V trimmed by 2 bases and J by 4 bases, 5 bases remained unmatched. Germline assignment: CDR1 SGHRS and CDR2 YFSETQ. The CDR3 covers 14 residues. CDR3 amino acids: CASSLRQGAYEQYF. In DNA, the CDR3 is TGCGCCAGCAGCTTAAGGCAGGGGGCATACGAGCAGTACTTC.

This clone has only a few counts. The chain couples TRBV7-2 to TRBJ1-2, with D tentatively TRBD1 (6 bases). Looked up from germline, CDR1 is SGHTA and CDR2 is FQGNSA. The CDR3 is 15 residues long. The V end was cut by 1 base, the J end by 0 bases, with 9 bases between. CDR3 DNA: TGTGCCAGCAGCTTAGAGGACAGACCTAACTATGGCTACACCTTC. It translates to CASSLEDRPNYGYTF.

The rearrangement uses TRBV9 and TRBJ2-1; 8 nucleotides match TRBD2. CDR3 length: 19 residues. Germline CDR1 and CDR2: SGDLS and YYNGEE. V lost 4 bases, J lost 0 bases, and 15 bases stayed unmatched. The DNA of the CDR3 is TGTGCCAGCAGCTCCAGGGAGCGGGAGAGCGCTTACTCCTACAATGAGCAGTTCTTC. Protein sequence: CASSSRERESAYSYNEQFF.

This chain uses TRBV5-4 with TRBJ1-2, with D possibly TRBD1 on 6 matching bases. The CDR3 loop spans 14 amino acids. Trimming shortened V by 4 bases and J by 4 bases, and 14 bases separated the two germline ends. Germline V gene data show CDR1 as SGHNT and CDR2 as YYREEE (reference sequence). The CDR3 sequence: CASSPLQGPYGYTF. The CDR3, as DNA: TGTGCCAGCAGCCCCTTGCAGGGGCCCTATGGCTACACCTTC.

This clone was detected only a few times. This chain joins TRBV7-2 and TRBJ1-3; D is ambiguous. V was clipped by 1 base and J by 1 base, with 8 bases between them. The CDR3 is made up of 15 amino acids. From germline, CDR1 is SGHTA and CDR2 FQGNSA. The CDR3 is CASSLGQTSGNTIYF. The CDR3 DNA reads TGTGCCAGCAGCTTAGGGCAGACATCTGGAAACACCATATATTTT.

The V and J genes are TRBV7-9 and TRBJ2-1; the match to TRBD2 covers 12 bases. The V gene end was trimmed by 5 bases and the J gene end by 8 bases; junction bases not matched to a gene: 13. CDR3 length equals 17 residues. The germline V gene has CDR1 SEHNR and CDR2 FQNEAQ (reference sequence). CDR3 DNA sequence: TGTGCCAGCAGCCCTGGACTAGCGGGGACCGAGATTTATGAGCAGTTCTTC. Translation gives CASSPGLAGTEIYEQFF.

The rearrangement joins TRBV6-1 to TRBJ1-2; D remains unclear. Germline CDR1 reads MNHNS; CDR2 reads SASEGT. This CDR3 has 14 amino acids. Trimming removed 7 bases at V and 4 bases at J, with 16 bases between. In DNA form, the CDR3 reads TGTGCCAGCACCCCCGGAGTCTACCCCTATGGCTACACCTTC. It specifies CASTPGVYPYGYTF.

The chain has TRBV30 and TRBJ1-6; unclear D gene. The CDR3 is made up of 16 amino acids. Germline CDR1 GTSNPN, CDR2 SVGIG (reference sequence). Trimming cost V 0 bases and J 5 bases, with 14 bases left between them. CDR3 DNA: TGTGCCTGGAGTGTACTAGGTCGGTCGGATAATTCACCCCTCCACTTT. Translated: CAWSVLGRSDNSPLHF.

This clone was counted a few times. V is TRBV7-6 and J is TRBJ2-1; 9 nucleotides agree with TRBD2. The V segment lost 5 bases and the J segment 5 bases; nucleotides outside the gene matches: 4. The germline CDR1 and CDR2 sequences are SGHVS and FNYEAQ. There are 14 residues in the CDR3. The CDR3 sequence is CASSPIAGDNEQFF. For the CDR3, the DNA is TGTGCCAGCAGCCCTATAGCGGGAGACAATGAGCAGTTCTTC.

V is TRBV9 and J is TRBJ1-2; possible D gene TRBD1, 5 bases. V dropped 0 bases and J dropped 4 bases, with 16 bases sitting between them. Germline V gives CDR1 SGDLS, CDR2 YYNGEE. CDR3 size: 16 residues. The CDR3 coding sequence is TGTGCCAGCAGCGTAGAGTATCGGGGACGACTCTATGGCTACACCTTC. It yields the protein CASSVEYRGRLYGYTF.